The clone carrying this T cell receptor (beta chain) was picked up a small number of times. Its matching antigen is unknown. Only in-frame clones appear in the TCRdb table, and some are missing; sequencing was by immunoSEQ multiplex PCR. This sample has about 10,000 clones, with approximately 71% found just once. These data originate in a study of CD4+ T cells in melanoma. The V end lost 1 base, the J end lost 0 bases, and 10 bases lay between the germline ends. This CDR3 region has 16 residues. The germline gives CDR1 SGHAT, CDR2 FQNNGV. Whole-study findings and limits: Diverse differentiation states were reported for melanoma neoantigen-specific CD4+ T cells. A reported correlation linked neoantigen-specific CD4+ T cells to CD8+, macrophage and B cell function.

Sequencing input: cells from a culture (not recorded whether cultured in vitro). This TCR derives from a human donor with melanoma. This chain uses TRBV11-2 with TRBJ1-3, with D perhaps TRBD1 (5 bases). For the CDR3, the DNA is TGTGCCAGCAGCTTAGTGGGACGAATCTCTGGAAACACCATATATTTT. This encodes CASSLVGRISGNTIYF.